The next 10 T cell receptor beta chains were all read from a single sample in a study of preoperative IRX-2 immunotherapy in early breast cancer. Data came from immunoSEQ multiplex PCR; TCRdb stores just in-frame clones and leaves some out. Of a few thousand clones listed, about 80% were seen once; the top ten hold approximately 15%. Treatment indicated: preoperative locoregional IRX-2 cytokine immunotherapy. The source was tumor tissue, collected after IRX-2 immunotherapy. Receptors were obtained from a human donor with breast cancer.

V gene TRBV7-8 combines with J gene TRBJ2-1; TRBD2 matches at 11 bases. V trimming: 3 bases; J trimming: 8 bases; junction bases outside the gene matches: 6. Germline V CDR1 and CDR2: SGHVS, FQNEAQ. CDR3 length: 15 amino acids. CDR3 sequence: CASSLVAGGPDEQFF. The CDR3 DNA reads TGTGCCAGCAGCTTGGTAGCGGGAGGGCCTGATGAGCAGTTCTTC.

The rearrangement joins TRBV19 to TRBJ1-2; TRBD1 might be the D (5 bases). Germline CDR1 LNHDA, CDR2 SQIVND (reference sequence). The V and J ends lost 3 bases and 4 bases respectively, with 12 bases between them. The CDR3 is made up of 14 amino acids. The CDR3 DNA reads TGTGCCAGTAGTATCCGGCAGGGCATCTATGGCTACACCTTC. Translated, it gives CASSIRQGIYGYTF.

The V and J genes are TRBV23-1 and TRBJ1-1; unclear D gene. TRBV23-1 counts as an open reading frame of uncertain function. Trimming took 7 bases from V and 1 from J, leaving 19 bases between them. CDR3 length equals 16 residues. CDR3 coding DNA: TGCGCCAGCATCCCGGGGAGGGTCCATTCGAACACTGAAGCTTTCTTT. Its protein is CASIPGRVHSNTEAFF.

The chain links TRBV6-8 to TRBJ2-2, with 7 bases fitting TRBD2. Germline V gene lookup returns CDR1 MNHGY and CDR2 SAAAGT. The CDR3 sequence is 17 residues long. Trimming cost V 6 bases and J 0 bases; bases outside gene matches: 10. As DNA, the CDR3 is TGTGCCAGCAGACCAATCGCTAGCGGAGCGAACACCGGGGAGCTGTTTTTT. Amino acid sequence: CASRPIASGANTGELFF.

Here the CDR3 reads CASSPPGTGGDTQYF. As DNA, the CDR3 is TGTGCCAGCAGCCCTCCGGGGACAGGGGGGGATACGCAGTATTTT. This sequence joins TRBV25-1 and TRBJ2-3; 11 bases agree with TRBD1. The CDR3 is made up of 15 amino acids. The ends lost 6 bases at V and 6 bases at J; junction bases unmatched: 8. Germline V gene lookup returns CDR1 MGHDK and CDR2 SYGVNS.

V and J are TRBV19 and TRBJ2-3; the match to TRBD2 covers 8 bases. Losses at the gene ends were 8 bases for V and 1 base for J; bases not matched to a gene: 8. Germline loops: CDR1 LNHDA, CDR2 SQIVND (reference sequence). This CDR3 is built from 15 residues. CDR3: CASSFGRGGTDTQYF. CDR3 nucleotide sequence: TGTGCCAGTTCTTTCGGGAGGGGGGGCACAGATACGCAGTATTTT.

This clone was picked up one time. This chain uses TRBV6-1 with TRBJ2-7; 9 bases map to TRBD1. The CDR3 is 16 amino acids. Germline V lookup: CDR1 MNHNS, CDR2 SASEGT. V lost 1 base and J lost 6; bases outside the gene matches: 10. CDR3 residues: CASSEGTGTGRREQYF. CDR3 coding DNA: TGTGCCAGCAGTGAAGGGACCGGGACAGGGCGGCGCGAGCAGTACTTC.

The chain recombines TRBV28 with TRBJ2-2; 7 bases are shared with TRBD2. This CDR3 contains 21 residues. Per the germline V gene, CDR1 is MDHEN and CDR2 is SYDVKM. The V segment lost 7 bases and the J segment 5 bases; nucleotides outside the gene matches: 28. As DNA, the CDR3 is TGTGCCAGCAAAACGGGGGGTGTAGTGGTGCAACTGCCCGGTGGTACCGGGGAGCTGTTTTTT. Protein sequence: CASKTGGVVVQLPGGTGELFF.

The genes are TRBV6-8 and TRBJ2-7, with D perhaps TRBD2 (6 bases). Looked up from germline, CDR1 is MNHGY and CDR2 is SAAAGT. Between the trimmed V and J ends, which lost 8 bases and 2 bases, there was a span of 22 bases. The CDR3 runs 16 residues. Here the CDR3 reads CASGGIRGAGTYEQYF. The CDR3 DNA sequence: TGTGCCAGCGGAGGGATCCGGGGTGCGGGGACCTACGAGCAGTACTTC.

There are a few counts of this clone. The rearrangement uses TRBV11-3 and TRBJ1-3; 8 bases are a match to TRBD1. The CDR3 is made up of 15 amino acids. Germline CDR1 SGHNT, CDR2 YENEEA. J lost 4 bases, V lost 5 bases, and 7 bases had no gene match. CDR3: CASSQGTGGGNTIYF. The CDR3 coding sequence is TGTGCCAGCAGCCAAGGCACAGGGGGGGGAAACACCATATATTTT.